These 27 T cell receptor beta chains were all obtained from the same sample, sequenced in a study of blood T cell repertoires in COVID-19 (TCRdb year 2020). The library was prepared using the immunoSEQ multiplex PCR assay. Sourced from immuneACCESS, this table was stored by TCRdb with only in-frame sequences that have V and J called. A share of the clones is absent; for the studies checked, an unresolved V gene accounts for under half, and the remainder has no known explanation. The table for this sample lists some 170,000 clones; around four fifths of them were counted only once. Around 2.8% of the sample rests with the top ten. Specimen: peripheral blood. Receptor source: a man between 65 and 85 years old with acute or convalescent COVID-19.

The V gene is TRBV5-1, the J gene TRBJ2-3; 8 positions agree with TRBD2. This CDR3 contains 16 residues. CDR1 and CDR2 (germline): SGHRS, YFSETQ. V lost 0 bases and J lost 0; bases outside the gene matches: 3. The CDR3 DNA sequence: TGCGCCAGCAGCTTGGGAGCGGGGGAAAGCACAGATACGCAGTATTTT. This encodes CASSLGAGESTDTQYF.

The V call is TRBV7-9, the J call TRBJ1-5; perhaps TRBD1 as D (6 bases). Germline V gene data show CDR1 as SEHNR and CDR2 as FQNEAQ (reference sequence). The ends were cut back, 5 bases at V and 7 bases at J, with 9 bases in the middle. This CDR3 is built from 12 residues. This CDR3 is CASSNRDQPQHF. The CDR3 nucleotides read TGTGCCAGCAGCAACAGGGACCAGCCCCAGCATTTT. The whole variable domain, filled in from reference TRBV7-9 and TRBJ1-5, reads DTGVSQNPRHKITKRGQNVTFRCDPISEHNRLYWYRQTLGQGPEFLTYFQNEAQLEKSRLLSDRFSAERPKGSFSTLEIQRTEQGDSAMYLCASSNRDQPQHFGDGTRLSIL.

The rearrangement uses TRBV6-5 and TRBJ1-5; a weak D match, TRBD1 (6 bases). The CDR3 is made up of 14 amino acids. Germline CDR1 MNHEY, CDR2 SVGAGI. Trimming stripped 7 bases from V and 7 bases from J, with 17 bases between. The CDR3 region is CASKNTGYSQPQHF. The CDR3 DNA reads as TGTGCCAGCAAAAACACAGGGTACAGCCAGCCCCAGCATTTT.

The chain recombines TRBV19 with TRBJ2-1; TRBD1 matches at 8 bases. The CDR3 contains 16 residues. The germline V gene has CDR1 LNHDA and CDR2 SQIVND (reference sequence). V lost 5 bases to trimming and J lost 4 bases; unmatched junction nucleotides: 10. The CDR3 sequence: CASSRSGGSPYNEQFF. CDR3 DNA: TGTGCCAGTAGTCGCTCAGGGGGCAGCCCATACAATGAGCAGTTCTTC.

The J gene is TRBJ1-2, the V gene TRBV3-1 (or the pseudogene TRBV3-2); 8 bases map to TRBD1. Germline V gene data show CDR1 as LGHDT and CDR2 as YNNKEL (reference sequence). The CDR3 has 15 amino acids. V gave up 1 base and J gave up 4 bases; unmatched junction bases: 5. CDR3 sequence reads: CASSQVGQGGYGYTF. CDR3 bases: TGTGCCAGCAGCCAAGTTGGACAGGGCGGCTATGGCTACACCTTC.

The V gene is TRBV7-9, the J gene TRBJ1-4; D gene uncertain. V lost 4 bases and J 4 bases, leaving 13 bases between the germline ends. Germline V gives CDR1 SEHNR, CDR2 FQNEAQ (reference sequence). The CDR3 covers 15 residues. The CDR3 DNA reads TGTGCCAGCAGCTCAAGCACGGGGATTAATGAAAAACTGTTTTTT. Residues: CASSSSTGINEKLFF.

The chain carries TRBV5-6 and TRBJ2-1, with a possible D match to TRBD2 (6 bases). The CDR3 length is 17 residues. Germline CDR1 reads SGHDT; CDR2 reads YYEEEE. The V and J ends lost 0 bases and 0 bases respectively, with 13 bases between them. CDR3 amino acids: CASSLGDPRGSYNEQFF. Here the CDR3 DNA reads TGTGCCAGCAGCTTGGGTGATCCGCGGGGCTCCTACAATGAGCAGTTCTTC.

V usage is TRBV19 and J usage is TRBJ2-7; TRBD2 aligns across 8 bases. V gave up 0 bases and J gave up 6 bases; unmatched junction bases: 7. Germline CDR1 and CDR2: LNHDA and SQIVND (reference sequence). CDR3 size: 15 residues. CDR3 coding DNA: TGTGCCAGTAGTATAGAGCCCAGCGGGAGAGTCGAGCAGTACTTC. The encoded protein is CASSIEPSGRVEQYF.

This clone was recorded a few times. DNA of the CDR3: TGCAGCGTTGAATGGAGTGAGTATGGCTACACCTTC. This codes for CSVEWSEYGYTF. The rearrangement joins TRBV29-1 to TRBJ1-2; D gene ambiguous. The V gene's germline CDR1 is SQVTM and CDR2 ANQGSEA. V was trimmed by 2 bases and J by 5 bases, leaving 9 bases between them. This CDR3 comprises 12 residues.

The chain has TRBV9 and TRBJ2-1; TRBD2 agrees at 8 bases. The CDR3 runs to 15 residues. The germline V gene has CDR1 SGDLS and CDR2 YYNGEE. V dropped 0 bases and J dropped 3; count of bases not matched to a gene: 2. In nucleotides, the CDR3 is TGTGCCAGCAGCGTAGCTCGGGGGGGCTACAATGAGCAGTTCTTC. This gives the protein CASSVARGGYNEQFF.

This sequence joins TRBV27 and TRBJ1-2, with a possible D match to TRBD1 (6 bases). Trimming cost V 0 bases and J 4 bases, with 12 bases left between them. Germline V gives CDR1 MNHEY, CDR2 SMNVEV (reference sequence). CDR3 size: 15 residues. CDR3 loop: CASSLSAGAPYGYTF. The CDR3 DNA is TGTGCCAGCAGTTTATCGGCAGGGGCCCCCTATGGCTACACCTTC.

The chain has TRBV14 and TRBJ2-1; 9 bases align to TRBD2. V lost 4 bases and J lost 2; bases outside the gene matches: 3. The CDR3 runs to 15 residues. The germline V gene encodes CDR1 SGHDN and CDR2 FVKESK. The CDR3 bases are TGTGCCAGCAGCCCCCTAGCGGGGACCTACAATGAGCAGTTCTTC. Its translation is CASSPLAGTYNEQFF.

This clone showed up just a few times. The J gene is TRBJ2-7, the V gene TRBV15; D remains ambiguous. This CDR3 is built from 13 residues. V lost 0 bases and J lost 3, with 6 bases in between. CDR1 and CDR2 from the germline V gene are LNHNV and YYDKDF (reference sequence). The CDR3 spells CATSREGSYEQYF. The CDR3, as DNA: TGTGCCACCAGCAGAGAGGGCAGCTACGAGCAGTACTTC.

The chain carries TRBV6-1 and TRBJ2-7, with 11 bases identical to TRBD2. CDR1 MNHNS and CDR2 SASEGT come from the germline V gene. The CDR3 length is 17 residues. The junction had 10 bases not matched to a gene; V was cut back by 2 bases and J by 4 bases. CDR3 protein: CASSERLAGGLLYEQYF. CDR3 nucleotides: TGTGCCAGCAGTGAAAGGCTAGCGGGGGGCCTTCTATACGAGCAGTACTTC.

The chain links TRBV29-1 to TRBJ2-1; possible D gene TRBD1, 5 bases. The CDR3 has 12 residues. The V end was cut by 5 bases, the J end by 8 bases, with 13 bases between. CDR1 and CDR2 (germline): SQVTM, ANQGSEA. The CDR3: CSVWLRGHEQFF. The CDR3 coding sequence is TGCAGCGTTTGGTTAAGGGGCCATGAGCAGTTCTTC.

The chain employs TRBV6-5 and TRBJ2-1; 8 nucleotides align to TRBD2. The CDR3 extends over 15 amino acids. Germline V lookup: CDR1 MNHEY, CDR2 SVGAGI. V lost 2 bases, J lost 4 bases, and 4 bases stayed unmatched. The CDR3 protein is CASSYEPGGYNEQFF. CDR3 in DNA: TGTGCCAGCAGTTACGAACCGGGAGGGTACAATGAGCAGTTCTTC.

The gene calls are TRBV5-6 and TRBJ1-1, with a tentative D call TRBD1 (5 bases). V was pared by 4 bases and J by 3 bases, with 19 bases between. Germline V gives CDR1 SGHDT, CDR2 YYEEEE. The CDR3 has 16 amino acids. DNA for the CDR3: TGTGCCAGCAGCCGCGCCCTACAGGCCATGGACACTGAAGCTTTCTTT. Its translation is CASSRALQAMDTEAFF.

The rearrangement uses TRBV4-1 and TRBJ2-3; 8 bases align to TRBD2. Germline-derived CDR1 and CDR2 are MGHRA and YSYEKL. The trim removed 0 bases at V and 1 base at J, leaving 3 bases unmatched. The CDR3 loop spans 16 amino acids. The CDR3 sequence is CASSQERGAGTDTQYF. The CDR3 region has the DNA TGCGCCAGCAGCCAAGAGCGGGGGGCGGGCACAGATACGCAGTATTTT.

Only one count was recorded for this clone. This chain links TRBV10-3 with TRBJ2-1; 11 bases agree with TRBD1. The CDR3 contains 16 residues. Germline V CDR1 and CDR2: ENHRY, SYGVKD. Trimming at V came to 3 bases and at J to 3 bases, leaving 4 bases not matched to a gene. The CDR3 nucleotides read TGTGCCATCAGTGATACCGGGACAGGGGGCTACAATGAGCAGTTCTTC. Encoded protein: CAISDTGTGGYNEQFF.

The V and J genes are TRBV19 and TRBJ1-1, with D maybe TRBD1 (6 bases). Looked up from germline, CDR1 is LNHDA and CDR2 is SQIVND (reference sequence). This CDR3 is built from 14 residues. V was pared by 7 bases and J by 5 bases, with 17 bases between. The CDR3 spells CASTLGGARTEAFF. The CDR3 nucleotides are TGTGCCAGTACCCTAGGGGGGGCGCGGACTGAAGCTTTCTTT.

This clone has just one count. For the CDR3, the DNA is TGTGCCAGCAGGCCGACAGGGCCCACTAACTATGGCTACACCTTC. This translates into CASRPTGPTNYGYTF. The V gene is TRBV27, the J gene TRBJ1-2; 7 bases align to TRBD1. The J segment lost 0 bases and the V segment lost 6 bases, leaving 7 bases of the junction unmatched. Germline CDR1 MNHEY, CDR2 SMNVEV (reference sequence). The CDR3 covers 15 residues.

This clone was detected a few times. V and J are TRBV14 and TRBJ2-3, with 7 bases matching TRBD2. V lost 2 bases and J lost 7; bases outside the gene matches: 15. Looked up from germline, CDR1 is SGHDN and CDR2 is FVKESK. The CDR3 is 17 residues long. CDR3 amino acids: CASSQQFGGFLLNTQYF. Here the CDR3 DNA reads TGTGCCAGCAGCCAACAGTTCGGGGGGTTCCTGCTTAATACGCAGTATTTT.

This clone was seen just once. This chain links TRBV18 with TRBJ2-1; 10 bases align to TRBD2. There are 15 residues in the CDR3. Germline CDR1 is KGHSH and CDR2 is LQKENI. With V trimmed by 3 bases and J by 6 bases, 5 bases remained unmatched. CDR3 sequence reads: CASSPRAGGPNEQFF. Written as DNA, the CDR3 is TGTGCCAGCTCACCGAGAGCGGGAGGGCCCAATGAGCAGTTCTTC.

CDR3 nucleotide sequence: TGTGCCAGCAGCTTGAAGGGGGAGGGCGCGGGGCCTACCTATGGCTACACCTTC. It specifies CASSLKGEGAGPTYGYTF. The chain couples TRBV13 to TRBJ1-2, with a possible D match to TRBD1 (6 bases). Per the germline V gene, CDR1 is PRHDT and CDR2 is FYEKMQ (reference sequence). The CDR3 loop spans 18 amino acids. The ends were cut back, 3 bases at V and 4 bases at J, with 24 bases in the middle.

The chain is built from TRBV7-9 and TRBJ2-7; D is uncertain. V lost 0 bases and J 4 bases, leaving 13 bases between the germline ends. Germline CDR1 SEHNR, CDR2 FQNEAQ (reference sequence). The CDR3 is made up of 15 amino acids. The CDR3 DNA follows: TGTGCCAGCAGCTTAGCGGCCCGAGGATCGTACGAGCAGTACTTC. Protein: CASSLAARGSYEQYF.

V usage is TRBV24-1 and J usage is TRBJ2-7; 9 nucleotides match TRBD1. Trimming removed 4 bases from V and 3 bases from J; junction bases left unmatched: 6. The germline CDR1 and CDR2 sequences are KGHDR and SFDVKD. The CDR3 extends over 15 amino acids. This CDR3 is CATSDPGTGIYEQYF. The CDR3 nucleotides are TGTGCCACCAGTGACCCGGGGACAGGGATCTACGAGCAGTACTTC.

This chain uses TRBV28 with TRBJ1-2; 7 bases map to TRBD1. The CDR3 consists of 14 residues. V lost 4 bases and J lost 1; bases outside the gene matches: 3. Germline V gene lookup returns CDR1 MDHEN and CDR2 SYDVKM. CDR3 bases: TGTGCCAGCAGTTCGACAGGGATTAACTATGGCTACACCTTC. Encoded protein: CASSSTGINYGYTF.